This entry lists 31 T cell receptor beta chains sequenced from one sample in a study of T-cell reconstitution after alpha-beta-depleted transplantation in children. Preparation of the TCRbeta library involved a method that used unique molecular identifiers. TCRdb ran MiXCR on the PCR reads and lists one entry per CDR3 protein. The table records about 460,000 distinct CDR3 sequences, approximately 10% of them present only once. The source was PBMCs, mostly from graft donor cells, collected 180 days after TCRalphabeta/CD19-depleted stem cell transplant. These receptors were obtained from a female patient between 2 and 15 years old who had a stem cell transplant for aplastic anemia, so the T cells may come from the graft donor.

The chain links TRBV27 to TRBJ2-7, with no clear D. This CDR3 comprises 13 residues. The V and J ends lost 8 bases and 2 bases respectively, with 13 bases between them. Germline loops: CDR1 MNHEY, CDR2 SMNVEV (reference sequence). The CDR3 DNA reads TGTGCCAGCGGGGAAGGGAAGCCCTACGAGCAGTACTTC. It specifies CASGEGKPYEQYF.

Only a few counts were recorded for this clonotype. V and J are TRBV28 and TRBJ2-1; D is uncertain. Trimming removed 7 bases from V and 2 bases from J, with 9 bases in between. Germline CDR1 reads MDHEN; CDR2 reads SYDVKM. The CDR3 length is 13 residues. The CDR3, as DNA: TGTGCCAGCACACGTCAGCCCTACAATGAGCAGTTCTTC. It translates to CASTRQPYNEQFF.

CDR3 region: CASSSYVPRLGGYTF. For the CDR3, the DNA is TGTGCCAGCAGTTCCTATGTGCCCCGATTGGGTGGCTACACCTTC. The chain links TRBV27 to TRBJ1-2; D remains ambiguous. Germline V gene lookup returns CDR1 MNHEY and CDR2 SMNVEV (reference sequence). CDR3 length: 15 amino acids. Between the trimmed V and J ends, which lost 4 bases and 7 bases, there was a span of 19 bases.

The CDR3 coding sequence is TGCAGCGTTGCTTTCAGTGGGGATAATAATTCACCCCTCCACTTT. This codes for CSVAFSGDNNSPLHF. This chain joins TRBV29-1 and TRBJ1-6, with D uncertain. The CDR3 spans 15 residues. Trimming stripped 4 bases from V and 5 bases from J, with 15 bases between. The germline gives CDR1 SQVTM, CDR2 ANQGSEA.

V is TRBV6-5 and J is TRBJ1-4; D gene ambiguous. Germline values: CDR1 MNHEY, CDR2 SVGAGI. The CDR3 is 15 residues long. V lost 2 bases and J lost 1, with 8 bases in between. The DNA for the CDR3 is TGTGCCAGCAGTTACGTGGCCCGAACTAATGAAAAACTGTTTTTT. Residues: CASSYVARTNEKLFF.

This chain links TRBV7-2 with TRBJ2-2, with 14 bases matching TRBD2. The CDR3 is 18 residues long. The J segment lost 7 bases and the V segment lost 5 bases, leaving 12 bases of the junction unmatched. The germline V gene has CDR1 SGHTA and CDR2 FQGNSA. The DNA for the CDR3 is TGTGCCAGCAGCGTCGGGACTAGCGGGAGATATGGGAGCGGGGAGCTGTTTTTT. Its translation: CASSVGTSGRYGSGELFF.

This chain connects TRBV20-1 to TRBJ2-1, with D tentatively TRBD2 (5 bases). The length of the CDR3 is 14 residues. Germline CDR1 DFQATT, CDR2 SNEGSKA (reference sequence). V was pared by 6 bases and J by 6 bases, with 18 bases between. DNA for the CDR3: TGCAGTGCCCTACTAGTTCGTCAGGTCAATGAGCAGTTCTTC. It encodes CSALLVRQVNEQFF.

V gene TRBV5-1 combines with J gene TRBJ2-7; 9 nucleotides agree with TRBD2. This CDR3 contains 16 residues. Losses at the gene ends were 0 bases for V and 12 bases for J; bases not matched to a gene: 16. Germline V CDR1 and CDR2: SGHRS, YFSETQ. CDR3 DNA: TGCGCCAGCAGCTTGGATAGGGCTAGCGGGACCCCCCATGTGTACTTC. This sequence encodes CASSLDRASGTPHVYF.

This clonotype came up a few times. This chain joins TRBV12-3 or TRBV12-4 and TRBJ2-4; D remains unclear. The CDR3 has 10 residues. Trimming shortened V by 5 bases and J by 11 bases, and 7 bases separated the two germline ends. Here the CDR3 DNA reads TGTGCCAGCAGTGGTTTCGTTCAGTACTTC. The encoded protein is CASSGFVQYF.

The V gene is TRBV7-2, the J gene TRBJ2-1; 8 bases match TRBD2. Germline V gene lookup returns CDR1 SGHTA and CDR2 FQGNSA. The junction had 4 bases not matched to a gene; V was cut back by 2 bases and J by 4 bases. The CDR3 is 15 amino acids. In DNA, the CDR3 is TGTGCCAGCAGCTTATACGGGAGGGCGTACAATGAGCAGTTCTTC. Amino acid sequence: CASSLYGRAYNEQFF.

This clonotype was counted only a few times. The chain employs TRBV11-2 and TRBJ2-2; D is unclear. Trimming removed 5 bases at V and 1 base at J, with 11 bases between. Germline V lookup: CDR1 SGHAT, CDR2 FQNNGV. The CDR3 extends over 15 amino acids. CDR3 region: CASSPLTGNTGELFF. CDR3 nucleotide sequence: TGTGCCAGCAGCCCCCTGACCGGGAACACCGGGGAGCTGTTTTTT.

This clonotype was counted a few times. The chain links TRBV12-3 or TRBV12-4 to TRBJ2-5, with D possibly being TRBD2 (5 bases). V was pared by 7 bases and J by 2 bases, with 11 bases between. The CDR3 loop spans 13 amino acids. CDR3 sequence: CASTFTGQETQYF. The DNA for the CDR3 is TGTGCCAGCACCTTCACGGGGCAAGAGACCCAGTACTTC.

In DNA form, the CDR3 reads TGTGCCATCAGTGACCCCCCTGAGCGGATCAATGAGCAGTTCTTC. It translates to CAISDPPERINEQFF. The V call is TRBV10-3, the J call TRBJ2-1; D is perhaps TRBD2 (5 bases). The CDR3 totals 15 residues. Looked up from germline, CDR1 is ENHRY and CDR2 is SYGVKD. Trimming shortened V by 3 bases and J by 6 bases, and 15 bases separated the two germline ends.

This clonotype was observed a handful of times. The chain carries TRBV5-1 and TRBJ1-5, with TRBD1 identical over 7 bases. V was pared by 4 bases and J by 2 bases, with 6 bases of the junction left unmatched. This CDR3 contains 15 residues. In germline, CDR1 is SGHRS, CDR2 YFSETQ. This CDR3 is CASSQLDRGNQPQHF. The CDR3 DNA follows: TGCGCCAGCAGCCAACTTGACAGGGGCAATCAGCCCCAGCATTTT.

This clonotype has at least ten counts. J is TRBJ2-1 and V is TRBV25-1; D ambiguous. The CDR3 consists of 14 residues. Germline lookup yields CDR1 MGHDK and CDR2 SYGVNS. Between the trimmed V and J ends, which lost 3 bases and 6 bases, there was a span of 12 bases. CDR3 loop: CASSESFPVNEQFF. CDR3 in DNA: TGTGCCAGCAGTGAGTCCTTTCCCGTCAATGAGCAGTTCTTC.

This chain connects TRBV24-1 to TRBJ2-1; D gene ambiguous. The CDR3 consists of 11 residues. The germline V gene encodes CDR1 KGHDR and CDR2 SFDVKD. V was trimmed by 5 bases and J by 8 bases, leaving 6 bases between them. This chain's CDR3 is CATSAGYEQFF. For the CDR3, the DNA is TGTGCCACCAGTGCTGGGTATGAGCAGTTCTTC.

Many counts were recorded for this clonotype. The rearrangement joins TRBV5-1 to TRBJ2-1; TRBD2 matches at 16 bases. The CDR3 loop spans 18 amino acids. Trimming took 3 bases from V and 8 from J; bases not matched to a gene: 11. Germline CDR1 reads SGHRS; CDR2 reads YFSETQ. Written as DNA, the CDR3 is TGCGCCAGCAGCTCCGGGGGACTAGCGGGAGGGCTTGGAGATGAGCAGTTCTTC. This sequence encodes CASSSGGLAGGLGDEQFF. The full variable domain, completed using reference TRBV5-1 and TRBJ2-1, is KAGVTQTPRYLIKTRGQQVTLSCSPISGHRSVSWYQQTPGQGLQFLFEYFSETQRNKGNFPGRFSGRQFSNSRSEMNVSTLELGDSALYLCASSSGGLAGGLGDEQFFGPGTRLTVL.

This clonotype has just a few counts. This chain connects TRBV4-2 to TRBJ2-3; 7 nucleotides align to TRBD2. The CDR3 totals 13 residues. The V gene end was trimmed by 4 bases and the J gene end by 5 bases; junction bases not matched to a gene: 3. CDR1 and CDR2 from the germline V gene are LGHNA and YNFKEQ. As DNA, the CDR3 is TGTGCCAGCAGCCGGACGGGGGGAGATACGCAGTATTTT. Residues: CASSRTGGDTQYF.

In its sample, this clonotype was seen a few times. V and J are TRBV9 and TRBJ2-3, with TRBD2 identical over 9 bases. The trim removed 6 bases at V and 2 bases at J, leaving 10 bases unmatched. Germline V gene data show CDR1 as SGDLS and CDR2 as YYNGEE. The CDR3 has 16 residues. CDR3 in amino acids: CASTPSGRIPTDTQYF. The DNA for the CDR3 is TGTGCCAGCACTCCAAGCGGGAGGATCCCCACAGATACGCAGTATTTT.

The V call is TRBV30, the J call TRBJ2-2; D not certain. The CDR3 runs to 11 residues. The V gene's germline CDR1 is GTSNPN and CDR2 SVGIG (reference sequence). The germline V and J ends were trimmed by 1 base and 8 bases, with 5 bases remaining between them. The CDR3 reads CAWSARGELFF. The CDR3 DNA is TGTGCCTGGAGTGCGAGGGGGGAGCTGTTTTTT.

The table lists this clonotype with a few counts. The V and J genes are TRBV4-2 and TRBJ2-7, with 11 nucleotides matching TRBD2. Germline V gene sequence: CDR1 LGHNA, CDR2 YNFKEQ. CDR3 length: 17 amino acids. The V segment lost 0 bases and the J segment 3 bases; nucleotides outside the gene matches: 7. Here the CDR3 DNA reads TGTGCCAGCAGCCAAGATGTAGCTAGCGGGAGGCGCTACGAGCAGTACTTC. It is translated as CASSQDVASGRRYEQYF.

Only a few counts were recorded for this clonotype. The V and J genes are TRBV20-1 and TRBJ2-3; 12 bases match TRBD2. Germline-derived CDR1 and CDR2 are DFQATT and SNEGSKA (reference sequence). The CDR3 runs 16 residues. The CDR3, as DNA: TGCAGCGCGGGACTAGCGGGCACCACGTGGCCAGATACGCAGTATTTT. Translated: CSAGLAGTTWPDTQYF.

The chain employs TRBV28 and TRBJ2-2, with D possibly being TRBD2 (5 bases). Germline V gene data show CDR1 as MDHEN and CDR2 as SYDVKM. The CDR3 runs 15 residues. Trimming cost V 5 bases and J 2 bases, with 12 bases left between them. Written as DNA, the CDR3 is TGTGCCAGCAGTCCGTGGACTGTCAACACCGGGGAGCTGTTTTTT. It codes for CASSPWTVNTGELFF.

In the case of this clonotype: A much more abundant neighbour one base away suggests this may be a read error. The chain links TRBV20-1 to TRBJ2-7; D may match TRBD1 or TRBD2 (6 bases each). This CDR3 contains 13 residues. Germline V gives CDR1 DFQATT, CDR2 SNEGSKA (reference sequence). The CDR3 is CSADGGSSYEQHF. In DNA form, the CDR3 reads TGCAGTGCTGACGGGGGCAGCTCCTACGAGCAGCACTTC.

Only a few counts were recorded for this clonotype. CDR3 sequence reads: CASTLLAGGTEAFF. In nucleotides, the CDR3 is TGTGCCAGCACCCTTTTGGCAGGGGGCACTGAAGCTTTCTTT. This chain uses TRBV12-3 or TRBV12-4 with TRBJ1-1, with 7 bases identical to TRBD1. CDR3 length equals 14 residues. J was trimmed by 4 bases and V by 7 bases; bases with no gene match: 9.

This chain links TRBV28 with TRBJ1-2; maybe TRBD1 (6 bases). V was clipped by 6 bases and J by 7 bases, with 15 bases between them. The CDR3 is 13 amino acids. Germline V gene data show CDR1 as MDHEN and CDR2 as SYDVKM. The CDR3 loop is CASRPSGQIGYTF. DNA for the CDR3: TGTGCCAGCAGACCTTCTGGACAGATTGGCTACACCTTC.

This clonotype showed up just a few times. The chain joins TRBV19 to TRBJ2-5; 8 bases line up with TRBD2. Germline V gene lookup returns CDR1 LNHDA and CDR2 SQIVND (reference sequence). V lost 7 bases, J lost 5 bases, and 12 bases stayed unmatched. This CDR3 has 15 residues. CDR3 amino acids: CASTSSGLASETQYF. CDR3 sequence (DNA): TGTGCCAGTACCTCCTCTGGACTAGCATCTGAGACCCAGTACTTC.

The J gene is TRBJ2-1, the V gene TRBV6-5; D gene unclear. The germline V gene encodes CDR1 MNHEY and CDR2 SVGAGI. V was pared by 0 bases and J by 6 bases, with 15 bases between. CDR3 length: 16 residues. The CDR3 loop is CASSYSAARAGNEQFF. The CDR3 nucleotides are TGTGCCAGCAGTTACTCGGCGGCTAGAGCCGGCAATGAGCAGTTCTTC.

This clonotype was recorded a few times. The V call is TRBV6-5, the J call TRBJ2-3; D remains ambiguous. The germline V gene has CDR1 MNHEY and CDR2 SVGAGI. The CDR3 loop spans 15 amino acids. Trimming cost V 4 bases and J 3 bases, with 14 bases left between them. CDR3 loop: CASSFPLERTDTQYF. Here the CDR3 DNA reads TGTGCCAGCAGTTTCCCCCTTGAAAGGACAGATACGCAGTATTTT.

This clonotype was found a few times. J is TRBJ2-1 and V is TRBV6-1; 9 nucleotides line up with TRBD2. The V segment lost 4 bases and the J segment 7 bases; nucleotides outside the gene matches: 8. The CDR3 length is 15 residues. Germline V CDR1 and CDR2: MNHNS, SASEGT. The DNA of the CDR3 is TGTGCCAGCAGTGGGCGGGAGGGGAGGGGGAATGAGCAGTTCTTC. It encodes CASSGREGRGNEQFF.

The chain combines TRBV20-1 with TRBJ1-6; D is undetermined. Germline CDR1 reads DFQATT; CDR2 reads SNEGSKA (reference sequence). V was clipped by 6 bases and J by 0 bases, with 9 bases between them. The CDR3 is 14 residues long. As DNA, the CDR3 is TGCAGTGCCACTTGGAGCTCCTATAATTCACCCCTCCACTTT. Its translation is CSATWSSYNSPLHF.